The clone carrying this TCR beta chain was counted a few times. Germline V lookup: CDR1 MNHEY, CDR2 SVGAGI. V lost 2 bases to trimming and J lost 8 bases; unmatched junction nucleotides: 5. The CDR3 is 15 residues long. TCRdb passed the RT-PCR reads through MiXCR, listing each CDR3 protein once. The sample yields approximately 520,000 distinct CDR3 sequences, 16% seen once. The data originate from a study of response to subunit inactivated influenza vaccine. The clonotype was recovered from a man aged 50 to 69 who received an inactivated influenza vaccine. The sequencing here drew on CD4+ T cells sorted from PBMCs, taken less than 30 months after vaccination. The chain carries TRBV6-5 and TRBJ2-4, with 11 bases lining up with TRBD1. The CDR3 spells CASSYAGQGEDIQYF. As DNA, the CDR3 is TGTGCCAGCAGTTACGCGGGACAGGGGGAGGACATTCAGTACTTC.